One and the same sample provided the 22 T cell receptor beta chains below, sequenced in a study of OX40 agonist ivuxolimab in advanced cancers. Profiled with immunoSEQ multiplex PCR; TCRdb holds only in-frame clones, not every one. The table lists about 37,000 clones, less than 90% of them singletons. Sequences were derived from CD4+ or CD8+ T cells sorted from blood, sampled in a trial of the OX40 agonist ivuxolimab. Receptors were obtained from an adult with an advanced solid tumor such as melanoma, head and neck, liver or kidney cancer.

In nucleotides, the CDR3 is TGTGCCAGCAGTTACTCCGGAACCTACAATGAGCAGTTCTTC. Its protein product is CASSYSGTYNEQFF. The rearrangement joins TRBV6-6 to TRBJ2-1; D unresolved. The ends were cut back, 0 bases at V and 2 bases at J, with 5 bases in the middle. The CDR3 runs to 14 residues. Germline-derived CDR1 and CDR2 are MNHNY and SVGAGI (reference sequence).

The chain recombines TRBV5-5 with TRBJ2-7; D is ambiguous. V was cut by 3 bases and J by 1 base, with 2 bases left in between. CDR1 is SGHKS and CDR2 is YYEKEE in the germline V gene (reference sequence). This CDR3 comprises 11 residues. The CDR3 protein is CASSSSYEQYF. For the CDR3, the DNA is TGTGCCAGCAGCTCGTCCTACGAGCAGTACTTC. Supplemented by reference TRBV5-5 and TRBJ2-7, the full variable domain reads DAGVTQSPTHLIKTRGQQVTLRCSPISGHKSVSWYQQVLGQGPQFIFQYYEKEERGRGNFPDRFSARQFPNYSSELNVNALLLGDSALYLCASSSSYEQYFGPGTRLTVT.

CDR3: CASRSGANYGYTF. The CDR3 coding sequence is TGTGCCAGTCGTAGCGGGGCTAACTATGGCTACACCTTC. The rearrangement links TRBV19 to TRBJ1-2; D not resolved. The CDR3 contains 13 residues. From germline, CDR1 is LNHDA and CDR2 SQIVND (reference sequence). The V and J ends lost 8 bases and 0 bases respectively, with 10 bases between them.

V and J are TRBV7-3 and TRBJ2-2, with 7 bases aligning to TRBD1. The ends lost 2 bases at V and 4 bases at J; junction bases unmatched: 1. This CDR3 comprises 14 residues. CDR1 SGHTA and CDR2 FQGTGA come from the germline V gene. Written as DNA, the CDR3 is TGTGCCAGCAGCTTAGCAGGGGGCACCGGGGAGCTGTTTTTT. This sequence encodes CASSLAGGTGELFF.

This chain joins TRBV7-9 and TRBJ1-2, with D unresolved. The CDR3 loop spans 15 amino acids. Trimming took 1 base from V and 0 from J, leaving 9 bases between them. Germline-derived CDR1 and CDR2 are SEHNR and FQNEAQ (reference sequence). CDR3 loop: CASSLDGPPNYGYTF. In DNA, the CDR3 is TGTGCCAGCAGCTTAGATGGCCCCCCTAACTATGGCTACACCTTC.

CDR3 sequence reads: CASSLFDPGDEQYF. The CDR3 DNA follows: TGTGCCAGCAGTTTATTCGACCCTGGAGACGAGCAGTACTTC. The chain carries TRBV27 and TRBJ2-7; no clear D. V was trimmed by 1 base and J by 5 bases, leaving 12 bases between them. The CDR3 sequence is 14 residues long. Looked up from germline, CDR1 is MNHEY and CDR2 is SMNVEV (reference sequence).

Comments on this clone: Its ends do not fully match the called genes, so a read error is possible. V and J are TRBV6-6 and TRBJ1-1, with D perhaps matching TRBD1 (6 bases). The CDR3 loop spans 16 amino acids. CDR1 and CDR2 (germline): MNHNY, SVGAGI (reference sequence). CDR3 sequence: CASSSNRDTWNPEAFF. The CDR3 DNA is TGTGCCAGCAGCAGCAACCGGGACACCTGGAACCCTGAAGCTTTCTTT.

The chain couples TRBV4-1 to TRBJ2-7; no reliable D call. The CDR3 loop spans 13 amino acids. The ends were cut back, 3 bases at V and 4 bases at J, with 10 bases in the middle. Germline V lookup: CDR1 MGHRA, CDR2 YSYEKL. CDR3 amino acids: CASSQGNTYEQYF. The CDR3 DNA reads TGCGCCAGCAGCCAGGGGAACACTTACGAGCAGTACTTC.

This clone was counted a single time. The chain combines TRBV7-9 with TRBJ2-7, with TRBD1 identical over 11 bases. Per germline, CDR1 SEHNR and CDR2 FQNEAQ (reference sequence). This CDR3 region has 17 residues. V was clipped by 4 bases and J by 3 bases; unmatched bases: 11. The CDR3 reads CASSSGQGAFLYYEQYF. DNA of the CDR3: TGTGCCAGCAGCTCCGGACAGGGGGCGTTCCTCTACTACGAGCAGTACTTC.

The rearrangement uses TRBV15 and TRBJ2-5; D is unresolved. This CDR3 comprises 12 residues. Germline V gene data show CDR1 as LNHNV and CDR2 as YYDKDF (reference sequence). The germline V and J ends were trimmed by 4 bases and 5 bases, with 8 bases remaining between them. The CDR3 loop reads CATSTPGETQYF. The CDR3 DNA reads TGTGCCACCAGCACCCCTGGCGAGACCCAGTACTTC.

The V and J genes are TRBV19 and TRBJ2-7, with D possibly TRBD2 on 6 matching bases. Germline V gene data show CDR1 as LNHDA and CDR2 as SQIVND (reference sequence). The CDR3 consists of 13 residues. V lost 3 bases to trimming and J lost 5 bases, with 11 bases between them. The CDR3 here is CASSMSGGNEQYF. The CDR3 bases are TGTGCCAGTAGTATGTCCGGCGGGAACGAGCAGTACTTC.

The chain has TRBV6-6 and TRBJ1-5; the match to TRBD1 covers 7 bases. The CDR3 consists of 15 residues. The V and J ends lost 6 bases and 3 bases, in that order; junction bases with no gene match: 8. Per the germline V gene, CDR1 is MNHNY and CDR2 is SVGAGI (reference sequence). CDR3 loop: CASRPEGQINQPQHF. As DNA, the CDR3 is TGTGCCAGCAGGCCAGAGGGACAGATCAATCAGCCCCAGCATTTT.

V usage is TRBV7-9 and J usage is TRBJ1-6; D ambiguous. CDR1 is SEHNR, CDR2 FQNEAQ, per germline (reference sequence). The length of the CDR3 is 13 residues. The V gene lost 6 bases and the J gene lost 9 bases, with 12 bases spanning the gap. Written as DNA, the CDR3 is TGTGCCAGCAGTAAAGAAGGGAGTTCACCCCTCCACTTT. Translated: CASSKEGSSPLHF.

The V call is TRBV29-1, the J call TRBJ1-4; D gene ambiguous. Germline loops: CDR1 SQVTM, CDR2 ANQGSEA. The V end was cut by 0 bases, the J end by 14 bases, with 13 bases between. The CDR3 has 12 residues. CDR3 sequence reads: CSVEDGGGRLFF. In nucleotides, the CDR3 is TGCAGCGTTGAAGATGGCGGCGGAAGGCTGTTTTTT.

The genes are TRBV11-2 and TRBJ1-1, with unresolved D. Trimming stripped 0 bases from V and 3 bases from J, with 8 bases between. The CDR3 is 14 amino acids. Germline-derived CDR1 and CDR2 are SGHAT and FQNNGV. Written as DNA, the CDR3 is TGTGCCAGCAGCTTAGATGGACCTTACACTGAAGCTTTCTTT. This translates into CASSLDGPYTEAFF.

The V gene is TRBV7-6, the J gene TRBJ1-1; no clear D gene. The ends were cut back, 5 bases at V and 1 base at J, with 8 bases in the middle. Germline V gene lookup returns CDR1 SGHVS and CDR2 FNYEAQ. The CDR3 is made up of 13 amino acids. The CDR3 nucleotides are TGTGCCAGCAGCACCTACAAGAACACTGAAGCTTTCTTT. Protein: CASSTYKNTEAFF.

This chain links TRBV6-1 with TRBJ2-7; D is unresolved. CDR1 MNHNS and CDR2 SASEGT come from the germline V gene. V lost 1 base to trimming and J lost 4 bases, with 5 bases between them. The CDR3 contains 12 residues. The CDR3 DNA reads as TGTGCCAGCAGTGAAGTGGCTTACGAGCAGTACTTC. Amino acid sequence: CASSEVAYEQYF.

CDR3 sequence: CATSRDQAAFNEKLFF. Written as DNA, the CDR3 is TGTGCCACCAGCAGAGATCAGGCAGCTTTTAATGAAAAACTGTTTTTT. This chain uses TRBV15 with TRBJ1-4; D gene uncertain. V dropped 0 bases and J dropped 4 bases, with 12 bases sitting between them. The CDR3 consists of 16 residues. In germline, CDR1 is LNHNV, CDR2 YYDKDF (reference sequence). The full variable domain, in which reference TRBV15 and TRBJ1-4 provide the parts outside the CDR3, is DAMVIQNPRYQVTQFGKPVTLSCSQTLNHNVMYWYQQKSSQAPKLLFHYYDKDFNNEADTPDNFQSRRPNTSFCFLDIRSPGLGDTAMYLCATSRDQAAFNEKLFFGSGTQLSVL.

This clone was detected only a few times. The chain has TRBV9 and TRBJ1-1, with a weak D call TRBD1 (5 bases). CDR3 length equals 16 residues. The V end lost 0 bases, the J end lost 1 base, and 13 bases lay between the germline ends. The germline CDR1 and CDR2 sequences are SGDLS and YYNGEE. CDR3 in DNA: TGTGCCAGCAGCGTAGGGTGGGACGCCGGGAACACTGAAGCTTTCTTT. Protein: CASSVGWDAGNTEAFF.

The V call is TRBV4-3, the J call TRBJ2-2, with D uncertain. The V end lost 0 bases, the J end lost 6 bases, and 11 bases lay between the germline ends. CDR1 and CDR2 (germline): LGHNA, YSLEER. The CDR3 sequence is 15 residues long. This CDR3 is CASSQDGVGSGELFF. Here the CDR3 DNA reads TGCGCCAGCAGCCAAGATGGGGTAGGGTCCGGGGAGCTGTTTTTT.

V is TRBV4-2 and J is TRBJ1-1; 10 bases are a match to TRBD1. The germline CDR1 and CDR2 sequences are LGHNA and YNFKEQ. The V and J ends lost 5 bases and 5 bases, in that order; junction bases with no gene match: 8. There are 15 residues in the CDR3. CDR3 nucleotide sequence: TGTGCCAGCAGCAACAAGGACAGGGGGGAAACTGAAGCTTTCTTT. Translating it yields CASSNKDRGETEAFF.

This clone was counted once. The chain couples TRBV7-9 to TRBJ2-7; D gene ambiguous. The CDR3 covers 12 residues. Germline CDR1 reads SEHNR; CDR2 reads FQNEAQ (reference sequence). V was clipped by 4 bases and J by 4 bases, with 8 bases between them. The CDR3 coding sequence is TGTGCCAGCAGCTCTTTTGTTTACGAGCAGTACTTC. Translation: CASSSFVYEQYF.